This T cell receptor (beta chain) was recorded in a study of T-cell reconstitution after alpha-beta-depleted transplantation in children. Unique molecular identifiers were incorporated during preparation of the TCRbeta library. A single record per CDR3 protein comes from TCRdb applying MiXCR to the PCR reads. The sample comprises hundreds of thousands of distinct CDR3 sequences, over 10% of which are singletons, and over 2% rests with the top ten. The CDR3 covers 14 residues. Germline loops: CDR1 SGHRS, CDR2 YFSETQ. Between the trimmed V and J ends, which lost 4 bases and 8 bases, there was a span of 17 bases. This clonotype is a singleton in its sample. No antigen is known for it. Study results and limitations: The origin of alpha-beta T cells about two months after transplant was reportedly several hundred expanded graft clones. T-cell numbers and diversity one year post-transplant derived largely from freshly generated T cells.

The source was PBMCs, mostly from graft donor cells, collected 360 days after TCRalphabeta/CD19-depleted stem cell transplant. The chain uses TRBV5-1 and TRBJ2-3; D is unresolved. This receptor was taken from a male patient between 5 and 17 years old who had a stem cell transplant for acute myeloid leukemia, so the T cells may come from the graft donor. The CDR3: CASSAGPSVGTQYF. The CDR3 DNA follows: TGCGCCAGCAGCGCCGGGCCTTCTGTTGGTACGCAGTATTTT.